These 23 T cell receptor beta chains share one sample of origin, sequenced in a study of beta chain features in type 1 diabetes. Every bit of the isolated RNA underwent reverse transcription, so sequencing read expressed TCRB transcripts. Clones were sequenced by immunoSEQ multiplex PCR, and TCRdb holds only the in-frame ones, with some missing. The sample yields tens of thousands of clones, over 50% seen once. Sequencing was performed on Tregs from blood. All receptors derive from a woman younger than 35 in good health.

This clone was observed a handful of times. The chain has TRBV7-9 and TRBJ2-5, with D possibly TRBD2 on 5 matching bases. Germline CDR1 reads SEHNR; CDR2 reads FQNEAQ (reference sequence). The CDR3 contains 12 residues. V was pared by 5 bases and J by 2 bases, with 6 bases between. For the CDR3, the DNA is TGTGCCAGCAGCCGGAGGCAAGAGACCCAGTACTTC. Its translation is CASSRRQETQYF.

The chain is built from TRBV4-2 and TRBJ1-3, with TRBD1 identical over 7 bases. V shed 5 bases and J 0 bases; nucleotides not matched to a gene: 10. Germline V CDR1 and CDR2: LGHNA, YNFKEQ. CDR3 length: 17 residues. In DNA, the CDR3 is TGTGCCAGCAGCGCAGCGACAGGGACTAGCTCTGGAAACACCATATATTTT. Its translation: CASSAATGTSSGNTIYF.

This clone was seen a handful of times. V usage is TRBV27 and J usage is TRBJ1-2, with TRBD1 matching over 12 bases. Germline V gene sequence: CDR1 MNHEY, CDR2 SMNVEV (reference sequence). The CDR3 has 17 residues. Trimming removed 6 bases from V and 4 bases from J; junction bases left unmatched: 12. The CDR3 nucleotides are TGTGCCAGCAGCCGGGACAGGGGGCGAGGTTGGGGCTATGGCTACACCTTC. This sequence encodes CASSRDRGRGWGYGYTF.

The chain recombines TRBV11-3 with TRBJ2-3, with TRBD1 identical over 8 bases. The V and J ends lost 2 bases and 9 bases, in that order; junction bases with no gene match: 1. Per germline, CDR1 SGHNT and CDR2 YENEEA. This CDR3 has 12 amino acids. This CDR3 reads CASSLRTGTQYF. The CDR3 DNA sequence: TGTGCCAGCAGCTTAAGGACAGGGACGCAGTATTTT.

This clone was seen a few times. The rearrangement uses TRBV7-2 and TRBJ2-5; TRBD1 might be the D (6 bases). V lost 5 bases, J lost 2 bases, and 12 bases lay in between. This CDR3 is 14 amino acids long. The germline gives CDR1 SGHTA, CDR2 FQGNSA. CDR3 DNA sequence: TGTGCCAGCAGCCCCTTGAGGGGGCAAGAGACCCAGTACTTC. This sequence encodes CASSPLRGQETQYF.

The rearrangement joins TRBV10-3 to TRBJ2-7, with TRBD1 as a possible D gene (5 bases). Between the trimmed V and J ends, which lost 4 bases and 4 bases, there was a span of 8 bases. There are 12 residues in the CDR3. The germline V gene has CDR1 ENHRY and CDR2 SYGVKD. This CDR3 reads CAISGGNYEQYF. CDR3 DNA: TGTGCCATCAGTGGGGGCAATTACGAGCAGTACTTC.

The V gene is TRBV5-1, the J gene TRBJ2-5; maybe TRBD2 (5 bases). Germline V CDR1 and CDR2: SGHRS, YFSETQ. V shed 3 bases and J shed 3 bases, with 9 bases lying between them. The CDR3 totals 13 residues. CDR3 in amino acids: CASSSLGEETQYF. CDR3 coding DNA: TGCGCCAGCAGCTCCCTCGGGGAAGAGACCCAGTACTTC.

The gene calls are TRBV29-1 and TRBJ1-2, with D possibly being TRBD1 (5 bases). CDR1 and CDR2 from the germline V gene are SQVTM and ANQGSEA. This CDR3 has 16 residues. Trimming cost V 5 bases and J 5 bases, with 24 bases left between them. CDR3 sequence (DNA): TGCAGCGTTCCTAGGCAGGGTGGCGTAAATGGTTATGGCTACACCTTC. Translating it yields CSVPRQGGVNGYGYTF.

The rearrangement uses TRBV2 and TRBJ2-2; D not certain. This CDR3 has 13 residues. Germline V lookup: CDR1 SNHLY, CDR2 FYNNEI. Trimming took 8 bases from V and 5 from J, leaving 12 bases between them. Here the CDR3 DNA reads TGTGCCAGCTCCCTAGAAAATACCGGGGAGCTGTTTTTT. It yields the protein CASSLENTGELFF.

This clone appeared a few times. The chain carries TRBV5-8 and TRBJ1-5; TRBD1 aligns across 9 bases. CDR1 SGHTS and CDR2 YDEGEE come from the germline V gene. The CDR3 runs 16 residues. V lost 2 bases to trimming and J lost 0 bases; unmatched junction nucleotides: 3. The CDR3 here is CASSLPGQGSNQPQHF. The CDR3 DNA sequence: TGTGCCAGCAGCTTACCGGGACAGGGTAGCAATCAGCCCCAGCATTTT.

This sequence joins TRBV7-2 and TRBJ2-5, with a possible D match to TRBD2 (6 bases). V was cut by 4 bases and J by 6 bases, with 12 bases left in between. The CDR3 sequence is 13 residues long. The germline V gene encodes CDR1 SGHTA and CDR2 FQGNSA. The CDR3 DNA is TGTGCCAGCAGCTCCGGGACTGCGCAGACCCAGTACTTC. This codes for CASSSGTAQTQYF.

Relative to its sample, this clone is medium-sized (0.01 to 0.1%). CDR3 amino acids: CASSPSDRGERGFF. DNA for the CDR3: TGTGCCAGCAGCCCATCCGACAGGGGAGAGAGAGGTTTCTTT. The chain employs TRBV4-2 and TRBJ1-1; 8 nucleotides match TRBD1. Germline V CDR1 and CDR2: LGHNA, YNFKEQ. With 4 bases clipped from V and 13 bases from J, the junction kept 14 bases outside the gene matches. The CDR3 runs to 14 residues.

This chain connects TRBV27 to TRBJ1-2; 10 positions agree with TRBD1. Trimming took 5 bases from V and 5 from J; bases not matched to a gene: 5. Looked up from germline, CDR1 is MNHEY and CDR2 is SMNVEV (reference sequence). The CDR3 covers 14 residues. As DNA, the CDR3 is TGTGCCAGCAGTCCCCCGGGACAGGGGTATGGCTACACCTTC. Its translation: CASSPPGQGYGYTF.

The CDR3 bases are TGCGCCAGCAGCCAAGATTCAGGGCAGGGGGTTCTGGCTAACTATGGCTACACCTTC. It codes for CASSQDSGQGVLANYGYTF. The chain carries TRBV4-3 and TRBJ1-2; 7 bases are a match to TRBD1. The CDR3 loop spans 19 amino acids. CDR1 and CDR2 (germline): LGHNA, YSLEER. The junction had 13 bases not matched to a gene; V was cut back by 0 bases and J by 0 bases.

Written as DNA, the CDR3 is TGTGCCAGCAGTGAGGGACAGGGACCCACCGGGGAGCTGTTTTTT. It yields the protein CASSEGQGPTGELFF. This chain links TRBV6-1 with TRBJ2-2; 9 positions match TRBD1. J lost 4 bases, V lost 3 bases, and 3 bases had no gene match. The germline V gene encodes CDR1 MNHNS and CDR2 SASEGT. The CDR3 runs 15 residues.

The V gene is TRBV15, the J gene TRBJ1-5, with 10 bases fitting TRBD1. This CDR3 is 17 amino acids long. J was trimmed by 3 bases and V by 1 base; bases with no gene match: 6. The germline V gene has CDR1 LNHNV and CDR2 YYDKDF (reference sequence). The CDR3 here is CATSRGTGTGVNQPQHF. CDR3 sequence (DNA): TGTGCCACCAGCAGAGGGACCGGGACAGGGGTCAATCAGCCCCAGCATTTT.

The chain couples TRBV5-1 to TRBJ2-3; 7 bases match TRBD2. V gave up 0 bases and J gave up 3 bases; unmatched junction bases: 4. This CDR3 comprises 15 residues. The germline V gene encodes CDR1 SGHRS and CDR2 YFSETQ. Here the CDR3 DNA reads TGCGCCAGCAGCTTGGTGGGACTAATAACAGATACGCAGTATTTT. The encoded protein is CASSLVGLITDTQYF.

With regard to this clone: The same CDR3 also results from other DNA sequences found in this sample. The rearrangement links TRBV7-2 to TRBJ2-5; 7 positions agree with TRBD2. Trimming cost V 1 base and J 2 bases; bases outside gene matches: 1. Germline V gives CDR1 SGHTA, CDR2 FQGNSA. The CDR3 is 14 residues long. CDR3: CASSLGGGQETQYF. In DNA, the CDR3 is TGTGCCAGCAGCTTAGGGGGGGGACAAGAGACCCAGTACTTC.

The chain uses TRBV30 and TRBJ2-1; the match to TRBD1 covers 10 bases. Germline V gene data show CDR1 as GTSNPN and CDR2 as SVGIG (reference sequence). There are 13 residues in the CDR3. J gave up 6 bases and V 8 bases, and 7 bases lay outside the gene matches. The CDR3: CATRTGGVNEQFF. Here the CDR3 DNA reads TGTGCCACCCGGACAGGGGGTGTCAATGAGCAGTTCTTC.

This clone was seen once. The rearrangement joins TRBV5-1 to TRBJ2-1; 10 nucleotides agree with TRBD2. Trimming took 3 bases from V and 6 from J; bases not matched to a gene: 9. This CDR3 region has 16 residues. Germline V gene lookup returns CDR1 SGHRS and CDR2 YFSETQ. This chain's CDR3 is CASSSGLAVQGNEQFF. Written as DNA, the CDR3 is TGCGCCAGCAGCTCAGGACTAGCGGTCCAAGGCAATGAGCAGTTCTTC.

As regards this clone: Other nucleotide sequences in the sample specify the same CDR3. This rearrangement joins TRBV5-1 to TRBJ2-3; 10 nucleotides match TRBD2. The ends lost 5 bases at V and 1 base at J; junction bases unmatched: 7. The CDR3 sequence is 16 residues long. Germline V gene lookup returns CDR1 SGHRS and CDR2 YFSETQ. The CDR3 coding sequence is TGCGCCAGCAGACCCGGGACTAGCGAAGGCACAGATACGCAGTATTTT. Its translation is CASRPGTSEGTDTQYF. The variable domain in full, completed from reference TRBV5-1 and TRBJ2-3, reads KAGVTQTPRYLIKTRGQQVTLSCSPISGHRSVSWYQQTPGQGLQFLFEYFSETQRNKGNFPGRFSGRQFSNSRSEMNVSTLELGDSALYLCASRPGTSEGTDTQYFGPGTRLTVL.

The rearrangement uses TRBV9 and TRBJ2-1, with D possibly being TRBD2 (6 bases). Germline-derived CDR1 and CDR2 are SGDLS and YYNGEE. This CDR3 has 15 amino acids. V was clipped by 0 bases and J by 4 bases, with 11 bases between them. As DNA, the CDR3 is TGTGCCAGCAGCGTAGCCCCGGCGGGGTACAATGAGCAGTTCTTC. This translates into CASSVAPAGYNEQFF.

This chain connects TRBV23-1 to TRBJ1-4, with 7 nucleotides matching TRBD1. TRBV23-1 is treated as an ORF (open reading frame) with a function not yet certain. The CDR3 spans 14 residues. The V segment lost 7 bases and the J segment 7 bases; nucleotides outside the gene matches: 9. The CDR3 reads CASTRQGEGEKLFF. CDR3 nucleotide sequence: TGCGCCAGCACACGACAGGGTGAGGGTGAAAAACTGTTTTTT.